Following are 26 T cell receptor beta chains from one sample sequenced in a study of spatial heterogeneity in lung cancer. Time point: sample taken at primary tumor resection. The input material, whole RNA from tumor, nontumor lung or frozen PBMC, was sequenced unsorted. TCRdb itself ran the 5' RACE reads through MiXCR, one entry per CDR3 protein. Counted here are a few thousand distinct CDR3 sequences, 13% occurring once; the ten biggest clones make up approximately 50%. The sample was PBMCs, taken at surgery. These receptors all come from a male donor with early-stage non-small cell lung cancer.

This clonotype is medium-sized within its sample. V and J are TRBV28 and TRBJ2-7; TRBD1 is a possible D gene (6 bases). V lost 10 bases and J 7 bases, leaving 23 bases between the germline ends. The CDR3 extends over 14 amino acids. Germline V gives CDR1 MDHEN, CDR2 SYDVKM. In DNA form, the CDR3 reads TGTGCCACCTCCTCGCTGGGGCAGGGGTCTGAGCAGTACTTC. Its translation: CATSSLGQGSEQYF.

This clonotype rates as medium-sized. The chain couples TRBV28 to TRBJ2-1; 12 bases are a match to TRBD2. The CDR3 is 15 residues long. In germline, CDR1 is MDHEN, CDR2 SYDVKM. After removal of 7 bases from V and 0 bases from J, the junction contained 1 base not matched to a gene. CDR3 DNA sequence: TGTGCCAGCAAGACTAGCGGGGGCTCCTACAATGAGCAGTTCTTC. This codes for CASKTSGGSYNEQFF.

In this sample, this clonotype turned up many times. This rearrangement joins TRBV27 to TRBJ2-3; 9 positions agree with TRBD2. The CDR3 runs 15 residues. The junction had 2 bases not matched to a gene; V was cut back by 3 bases and J by 1 base. Germline V gene lookup returns CDR1 MNHEY and CDR2 SMNVEV (reference sequence). DNA for the CDR3: TGTGCCAGCAGTTTTTGGACTAGCGGCACAGATACGCAGTATTTT. It yields the protein CASSFWTSGTDTQYF.

This clonotype showed up just once. The chain has TRBV7-6 and TRBJ2-6; TRBD1 aligns across 9 bases. The CDR3 is 16 amino acids. Germline CDR1 SGHVS, CDR2 FNYEAQ. V shed 6 bases, J shed 4 bases, and the junction held 7 bases outside the gene matches. The CDR3, as DNA: TGTGCCAGCAGTAGCGGACAGGGGATCGGGGCCAACGTCCTGACTTTC. It translates to CASSSGQGIGANVLTF.

V is TRBV11-3 and J is TRBJ2-2, with TRBD2 matching over 10 bases. With 2 bases clipped from V and 3 bases from J, the junction kept 9 bases outside the gene matches. This CDR3 has 18 amino acids. Germline V lookup: CDR1 SGHNT, CDR2 YENEEA. The CDR3, as DNA: TGTGCCAGCAGCTTACTAGCGGGAGAATGGAGGGACACCGGGGAGCTGTTTTTT. Translating it yields CASSLLAGEWRDTGELFF.

The chain couples TRBV7-2 to TRBJ2-3; no firm D call. V was cut by 3 bases and J by 2 bases, with 9 bases left in between. The germline V gene has CDR1 SGHTA and CDR2 FQGNSA. The CDR3 is 14 residues long. CDR3 DNA sequence: TGTGCCAGCAGCTTCCTAGGCCTCACAGATACGCAGTATTTT. It codes for CASSFLGLTDTQYF. The full variable domain, completed using reference TRBV7-2 and TRBJ2-3, is GAGVSQSPSNKVTEKGKDVELRCDPISGHTALYWYRQSLGQGLEFLIYFQGNSAPDKSGLPSDRFSAERTGGSVSTLTIQRTQQEDSAVYLCASSFLGLTDTQYFGPGTRLTVL.

The V call is TRBV20-1, the J call TRBJ2-2, with D unclear. The CDR3 runs 13 residues. V gave up 5 bases and J gave up 6 bases, with 13 bases separating them. Germline V gene lookup returns CDR1 DFQATT and CDR2 SNEGSKA (reference sequence). The CDR3 region is CSARRRGAGELFF. DNA for the CDR3: TGCAGTGCTCGGCGCCGAGGAGCCGGGGAGCTGTTTTTT.

This clonotype was detected ten times or more. This CDR3 is CASTRETDTGELFF. In DNA form, the CDR3 reads TGTGCCAGCACGCGGGAGACAGACACCGGGGAGCTGTTTTTT. The chain couples TRBV28 to TRBJ2-2, with 7 bases aligning to TRBD2. Germline V gene lookup returns CDR1 MDHEN and CDR2 SYDVKM. The CDR3 length is 14 residues. With V trimmed by 7 bases and J by 3 bases, 5 bases remained unmatched.

This clonotype was seen ten or more times. In DNA form, the CDR3 reads TGTGCCAGTAGTACGAGTCTAGCGGGAGTCGAGCAGTACTTC. As protein: CASSTSLAGVEQYF. The chain is built from TRBV19 and TRBJ2-7; 10 nucleotides match TRBD2. There are 14 residues in the CDR3. Germline assignment: CDR1 LNHDA and CDR2 SQIVND (reference sequence). V lost 4 bases to trimming and J lost 6 bases; unmatched junction nucleotides: 6.

This clonotype was recorded many times. The genes are TRBV23-1 and TRBJ2-2; D gene uncertain. TRBV23-1 is assigned to the ORF class and has an uncertain function. The V and J ends lost 3 bases and 5 bases respectively, with 10 bases between them. This CDR3 contains 14 residues. CDR3: CASSHRSWTGELFF. The CDR3 coding sequence is TGCGCCAGCAGTCACCGATCGTGGACCGGGGAGCTGTTTTTT.

This clonotype is medium-sized (0.01 to 0.1%) within its sample. V usage is TRBV28 and J usage is TRBJ2-4; weak D call: TRBD1 (5 bases). The germline CDR1 and CDR2 sequences are MDHEN and SYDVKM. The CDR3 loop spans 12 amino acids. V shed 3 bases and J shed 12 bases, with 12 bases lying between them. CDR3 region: CASSFQQANQYF. The DNA of the CDR3 is TGTGCCAGCAGTTTCCAACAGGCAAATCAGTACTTC. The full variable domain, rest sourced from reference TRBV28 and TRBJ2-4, is DVKVTQSSRYLVKRTGEKVFLECVQDMDHENMFWYRQDPGLGLRLIYFSYDVKMKEKGDIPEGYSVSREKKERFSLILESASTNQTSMYLCASSFQQANQYFGAGTRLSVL.

This chain joins TRBV11-2 and TRBJ2-7; D is unresolved. Germline-derived CDR1 and CDR2 are SGHAT and FQNNGV. The CDR3 totals 13 residues. Trimming took 2 bases from V and 5 from J, leaving 10 bases between them. This CDR3 is CASSLSQGDEQYF. CDR3 nucleotide sequence: TGTGCCAGCAGCTTAAGCCAAGGCGACGAGCAGTACTTC.

This clonotype was seen repeatedly, ten times or more. V and J are TRBV20-1 and TRBJ2-7; 15 nucleotides match TRBD2. V dropped 5 bases and J dropped 2; count of bases not matched to a gene: 1. CDR1 and CDR2 from the germline V gene are DFQATT and SNEGSKA (reference sequence). CDR3 size: 14 residues. In DNA, the CDR3 is TGCAGTGCTGGGACTAGCGGGAGGACCTACGAGCAGTACTTC. Translated, it gives CSAGTSGRTYEQYF.

This clonotype is labeled as medium-sized. The rearrangement uses TRBV29-1 and TRBJ2-7; 7 bases are a match to TRBD2. This CDR3 has 13 residues. J lost 1 base, V lost 5 bases, and 5 bases had no gene match. Germline CDR1 SQVTM, CDR2 ANQGSEA. The CDR3 nucleotides are TGCAGCGTTCGCGCGGGAGAATCCTACGAGCAGTACTTC. Amino acid sequence: CSVRAGESYEQYF.

This clonotype qualifies as medium-sized (0.01 to 0.1%). The chain has TRBV28 and TRBJ2-3; 13 positions agree with TRBD2. CDR1 and CDR2 from the germline V gene are MDHEN and SYDVKM. This CDR3 region has 20 residues. V shed 8 bases, J shed 2 bases, and the junction held 19 bases outside the gene matches. The DNA for the CDR3 is TGTGCCAGCCAGACGAACAGGGTAGGACTAGCGGGAGCTAACACAGATACGCAGTATTTT. Its translation: CASQTNRVGLAGANTDTQYF.

This clonotype is medium-sized. V gene TRBV29-1 combines with J gene TRBJ2-5; perhaps TRBD1 as D (6 bases). Trimming removed 6 bases at V and 7 bases at J, with 9 bases between. Germline V gene data show CDR1 as SQVTM and CDR2 as ANQGSEA. The CDR3 is 10 residues long. CDR3 loop: CSVGHGTQYF. CDR3 bases: TGCAGCGTGGGACATGGGACCCAGTACTTC.

Ten or more counts support this clonotype. The J gene is TRBJ2-3, the V gene TRBV5-5; 7 bases are a match to TRBD1. Germline values: CDR1 SGHKS, CDR2 YYEKEE (reference sequence). This CDR3 is 14 amino acids long. J lost 4 bases, V lost 4 bases, and 6 bases had no gene match. The DNA of the CDR3 is TGTGCCAGCAGCGACAGGGCAGGGGCAGATACGCAGTATTTT. This sequence encodes CASSDRAGADTQYF.

This clonotype ranks as medium-sized (0.01 to 0.1%). The chain carries TRBV20-1 and TRBJ2-1; 12 bases match TRBD2. This CDR3 comprises 15 residues. V gave up 5 bases and J gave up 4 bases; unmatched junction bases: 6. Germline assignment: CDR1 DFQATT and CDR2 SNEGSKA (reference sequence). The CDR3 sequence: CSALGLAGSYNEQFF. CDR3 bases: TGCAGTGCTCTTGGACTAGCGGGATCTTACAATGAGCAGTTCTTC.

Ten or more counts support this clonotype. The chain joins TRBV28 to TRBJ2-7; no definite D call. Germline values: CDR1 MDHEN, CDR2 SYDVKM. This CDR3 is built from 12 residues. V was pared by 6 bases and J by 2 bases, with 8 bases between. The CDR3 region has the DNA TGTGCCAGCAGCCCCCGGGCCTACGAGCAGTACTTC. Its translation is CASSPRAYEQYF.

This clonotype was seen ten or more times. The gene calls are TRBV27 and TRBJ2-7, with D possibly TRBD1 on 5 matching bases. Germline loops: CDR1 MNHEY, CDR2 SMNVEV (reference sequence). Trimming pared 5 bases from V and 4 bases from J, leaving 12 bases between. The CDR3 spans 13 residues. The CDR3 loop reads CASSVGVAYEQYF. The DNA of the CDR3 is TGTGCCAGCAGTGTAGGGGTCGCATACGAGCAGTACTTC.

V gene TRBV7-8 combines with J gene TRBJ2-5, with TRBD1 matching over 7 bases. V lost 5 bases, J lost 5 bases, and 11 bases stayed unmatched. The CDR3 contains 15 residues. The germline V gene has CDR1 SGHVS and CDR2 FQNEAQ. The CDR3 spells CASSTGTARYETQYF. In nucleotides, the CDR3 is TGTGCCAGCAGCACCGGGACAGCAAGATACGAGACCCAGTACTTC. The full variable domain, its missing parts supplied by reference TRBV7-8 and TRBJ2-5, is GAGVSQSPRYKVAKRGQDVALRCDPISGHVSLFWYQQALGQGPEFLTYFQNEAQLDKSGLPSDRFFAERPEGSVSTLKIQRTQQEDSAVYLCASSTGTARYETQYFGPGTRLLVL.

By proportion, this clonotype is large. The rearrangement joins TRBV29-1 to TRBJ2-7; 7 bases agree with TRBD2. V was clipped by 4 bases and J by 5 bases; unmatched bases: 5. This CDR3 comprises 12 residues. Germline-derived CDR1 and CDR2 are SQVTM and ANQGSEA. The CDR3 loop reads CSVGAGFNEQYF. In DNA, the CDR3 is TGCAGCGTTGGAGCGGGATTTAACGAGCAGTACTTC.

This clonotype is termed medium-sized. The chain uses TRBV28 and TRBJ1-3, with no clear D. This CDR3 region has 16 residues. Germline-derived CDR1 and CDR2 are MDHEN and SYDVKM. The germline V and J ends were trimmed by 4 bases and 0 bases, with 13 bases remaining between them. As DNA, the CDR3 is TGTGCCAGCAGTTCAAGGACGGACGTCTCTGGAAACACCATATATTTT. Translated, it gives CASSSRTDVSGNTIYF.

This clonotype is labeled large (0.1 to 1%). Written as DNA, the CDR3 is TGTGCCAGCAGCCAAGCTCTAGCGGGATACTCCTACGAGCAGTACTTC. Translating it yields CASSQALAGYSYEQYF. This chain uses TRBV14 with TRBJ2-7, with TRBD2 identical over 9 bases. There are 16 residues in the CDR3. Germline lookup yields CDR1 SGHDN and CDR2 FVKESK. The V segment lost 1 base and the J segment 0 bases; nucleotides outside the gene matches: 4.

V and J are TRBV7-2 and TRBJ2-3; no firm D call. Germline CDR1 is SGHTA and CDR2 is FQGNSA. The CDR3 totals 16 residues. Trimming took 5 bases from V and 0 from J, leaving 15 bases between them. The CDR3 reads CASSPVSGASTDTQYF. CDR3 sequence (DNA): TGTGCCAGCAGCCCCGTCTCCGGAGCTAGCACAGATACGCAGTATTTT.

There are many counts of this clonotype. The chain recombines TRBV20-1 with TRBJ2-6, with D possibly matching TRBD1 (6 bases). V lost 3 bases and J 4 bases, leaving 13 bases between the germline ends. CDR3 length: 15 amino acids. The germline gives CDR1 DFQATT, CDR2 SNEGSKA (reference sequence). The CDR3 bases are TGCAGTGCTAGTGCAGGGGTGGAAGGGGCCAACGTCCTGACTTTC. Amino acid sequence: CSASAGVEGANVLTF.